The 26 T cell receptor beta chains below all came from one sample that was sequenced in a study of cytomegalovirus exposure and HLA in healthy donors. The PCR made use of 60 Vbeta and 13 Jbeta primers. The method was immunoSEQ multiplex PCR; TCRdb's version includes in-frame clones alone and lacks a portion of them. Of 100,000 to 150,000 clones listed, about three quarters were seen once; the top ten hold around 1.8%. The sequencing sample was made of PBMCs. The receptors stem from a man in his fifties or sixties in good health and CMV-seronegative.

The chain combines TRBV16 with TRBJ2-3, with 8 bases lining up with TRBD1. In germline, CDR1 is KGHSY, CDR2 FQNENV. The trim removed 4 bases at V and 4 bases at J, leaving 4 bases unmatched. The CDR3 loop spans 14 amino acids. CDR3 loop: CASSPTGESDTQYF. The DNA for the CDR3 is TGTGCCAGCAGCCCGACAGGGGAATCAGATACGCAGTATTTT. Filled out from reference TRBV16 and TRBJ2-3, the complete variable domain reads GEEVAQTPKHLVRGEGQKAKLYCAPIKGHSYVFWYQQVLKNEFKFLISFQNENVFDETGMPKERFSAKCLPNSPCSLEIQATKLEDSAVYFCASSPTGESDTQYFGPGTRLTVL.

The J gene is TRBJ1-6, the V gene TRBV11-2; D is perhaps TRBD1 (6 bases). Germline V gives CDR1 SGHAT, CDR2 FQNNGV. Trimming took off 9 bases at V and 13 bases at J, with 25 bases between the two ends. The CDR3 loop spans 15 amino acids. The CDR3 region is CASGQQGPGRKPLHF. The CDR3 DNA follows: TGTGCCAGTGGACAGCAGGGGCCTGGCCGTAAGCCCCTCCACTTT.

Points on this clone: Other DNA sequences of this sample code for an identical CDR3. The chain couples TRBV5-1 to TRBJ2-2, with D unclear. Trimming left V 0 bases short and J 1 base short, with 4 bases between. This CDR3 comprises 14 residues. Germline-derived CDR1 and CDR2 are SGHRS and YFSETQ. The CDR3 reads CASSLGQNTGELFF. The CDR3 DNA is TGCGCCAGCAGCTTGGGACAGAACACCGGGGAGCTGTTTTTT.

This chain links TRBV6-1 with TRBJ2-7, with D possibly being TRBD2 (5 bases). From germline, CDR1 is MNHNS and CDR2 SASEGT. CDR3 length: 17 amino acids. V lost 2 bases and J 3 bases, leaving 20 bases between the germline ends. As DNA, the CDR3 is TGTGCCAGCAGTGAATATTCGTGGAGGCCCCGATACTACGAGCAGTACGTC. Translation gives CASSEYSWRPRYYEQYV.

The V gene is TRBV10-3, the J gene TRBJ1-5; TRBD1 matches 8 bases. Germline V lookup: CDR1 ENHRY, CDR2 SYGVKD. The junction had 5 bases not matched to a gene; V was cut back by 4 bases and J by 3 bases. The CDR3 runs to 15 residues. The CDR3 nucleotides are TGTGCCATCAGTGCTTACCAGGGGGCCAATCAGCCCCAGCATTTT. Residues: CAISAYQGANQPQHF.

CDR3 sequence reads: CASSQETVPGANVLTF. CDR3 nucleotides: TGCGCCAGCAGCCAAGAAACGGTCCCTGGGGCCAACGTCCTGACTTTC. The rearrangement links TRBV4-1 to TRBJ2-6; no clear D gene. Between the trimmed V and J ends, which lost 0 bases and 2 bases, there was a span of 8 bases. This CDR3 has 16 residues. Germline V gene lookup returns CDR1 MGHRA and CDR2 YSYEKL.

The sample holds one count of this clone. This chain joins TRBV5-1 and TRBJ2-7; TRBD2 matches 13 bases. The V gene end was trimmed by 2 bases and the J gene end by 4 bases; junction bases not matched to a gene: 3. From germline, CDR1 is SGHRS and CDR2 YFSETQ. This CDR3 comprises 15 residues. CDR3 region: CASSFGTSGDYEQYF. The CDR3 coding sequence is TGCGCCAGCAGCTTCGGGACTAGCGGGGATTACGAGCAGTACTTC.

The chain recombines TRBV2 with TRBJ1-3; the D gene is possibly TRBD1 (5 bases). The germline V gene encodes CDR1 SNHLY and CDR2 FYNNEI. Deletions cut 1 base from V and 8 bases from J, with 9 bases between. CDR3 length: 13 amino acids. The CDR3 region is CASSEGQGDTIYF. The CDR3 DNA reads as TGTGCCAGCAGTGAAGGGCAAGGGGACACCATATATTTT.

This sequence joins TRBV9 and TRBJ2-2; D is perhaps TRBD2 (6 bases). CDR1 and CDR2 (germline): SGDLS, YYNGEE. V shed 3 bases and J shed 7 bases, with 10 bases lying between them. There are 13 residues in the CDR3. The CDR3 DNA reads TGTGCCAGCAGCGGACTAGTGGGCGGGGAGCTGTTTTTT. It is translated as CASSGLVGGELFF.

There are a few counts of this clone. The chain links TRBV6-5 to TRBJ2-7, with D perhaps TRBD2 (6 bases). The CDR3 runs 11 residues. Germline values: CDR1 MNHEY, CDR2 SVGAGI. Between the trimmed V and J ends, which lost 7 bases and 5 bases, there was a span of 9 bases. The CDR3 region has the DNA TGTGCCAGCACTTCGGGGGACGAGCAGTACTTC. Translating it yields CASTSGDEQYF.

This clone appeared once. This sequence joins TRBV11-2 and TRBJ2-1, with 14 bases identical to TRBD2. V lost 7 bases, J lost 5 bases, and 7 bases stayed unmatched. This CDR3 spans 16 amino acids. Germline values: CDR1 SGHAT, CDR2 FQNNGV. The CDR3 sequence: CASTLTSGGVDNEQFF. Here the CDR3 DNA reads TGTGCCAGCACCTTGACTAGCGGGGGGGTAGACAATGAGCAGTTCTTC.

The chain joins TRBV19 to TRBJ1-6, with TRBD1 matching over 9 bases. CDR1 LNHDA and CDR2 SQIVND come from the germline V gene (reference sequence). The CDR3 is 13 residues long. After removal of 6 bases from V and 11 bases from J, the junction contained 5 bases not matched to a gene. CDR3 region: CASSDRGITPLHF. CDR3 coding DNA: TGTGCCAGTAGCGACAGGGGGATAACACCCCTCCACTTT.

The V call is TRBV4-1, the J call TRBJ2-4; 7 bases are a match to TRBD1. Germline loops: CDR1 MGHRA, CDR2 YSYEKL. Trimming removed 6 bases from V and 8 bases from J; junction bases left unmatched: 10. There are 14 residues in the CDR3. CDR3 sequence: CASRPTGIADIQYF. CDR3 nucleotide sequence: TGCGCCAGCAGACCGACAGGGATCGCGGACATTCAGTACTTC.

As DNA, the CDR3 is TGTGCCTGGACTAGCACAGATACGCAGTATTTT. Its protein product is CAWTSTDTQYF. The chain has TRBV30 and TRBJ2-3; the D is unclear. In germline, CDR1 is GTSNPN, CDR2 SVGIG (reference sequence). The CDR3 extends over 11 amino acids. The ends were cut back, 4 bases at V and 0 bases at J, with 2 bases in the middle. Full variable domain (outside the CDR3, taken from reference TRBV30 and TRBJ2-3): SQTIHQWPATLVQPVGSPLSLECTVEGTSNPNLYWYRQAAGRGLQLLFYSVGIGQISSEVPQNLSASRPQDRQFILSSKKLLLSDSGFYLCAWTSTDTQYFGPGTRLTVL.

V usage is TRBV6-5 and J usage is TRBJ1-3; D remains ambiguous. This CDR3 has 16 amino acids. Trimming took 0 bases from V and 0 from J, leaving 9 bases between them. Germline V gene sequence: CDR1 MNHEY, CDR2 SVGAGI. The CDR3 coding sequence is TGTGCCAGCAGTTACTCGTCCAGAAGCTCTGGAAACACCATATATTTT. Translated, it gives CASSYSSRSSGNTIYF.

The CDR3 reads CASSSHPTNEKLFF. CDR3 sequence (DNA): TGTGCCAGCAGCTCACACCCAACTAATGAAAAACTGTTTTTT. The rearrangement joins TRBV9 to TRBJ1-4; D is undetermined. V was pared by 4 bases and J by 0 bases, with 7 bases between. Germline V gives CDR1 SGDLS, CDR2 YYNGEE. The CDR3 loop spans 14 amino acids.

CDR3 residues: CASSIPEGDSPLHF. For the CDR3, the DNA is TGTGCCAGCAGTATACCTGAAGGGGATTCACCCCTCCACTTT. The V call is TRBV6-6, the J call TRBJ1-6; tentative D call: TRBD1 (5 bases). Germline V gives CDR1 MNHNY, CDR2 SVGAGI (reference sequence). This CDR3 comprises 14 residues. Trimming took 5 bases from V and 8 from J, leaving 13 bases between them.

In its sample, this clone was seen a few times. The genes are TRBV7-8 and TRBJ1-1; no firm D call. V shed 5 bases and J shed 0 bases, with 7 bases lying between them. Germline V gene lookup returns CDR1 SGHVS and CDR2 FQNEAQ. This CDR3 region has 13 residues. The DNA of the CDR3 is TGTGCCAGCAGCCCCCGGTTGAACACTGAAGCTTTCTTT. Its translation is CASSPRLNTEAFF. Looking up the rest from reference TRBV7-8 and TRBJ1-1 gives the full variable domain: GAGVSQSPRYKVAKRGQDVALRCDPISGHVSLFWYQQALGQGPEFLTYFQNEAQLDKSGLPSDRFFAERPEGSVSTLKIQRTQQEDSAVYLCASSPRLNTEAFFGQGTRLTVV.

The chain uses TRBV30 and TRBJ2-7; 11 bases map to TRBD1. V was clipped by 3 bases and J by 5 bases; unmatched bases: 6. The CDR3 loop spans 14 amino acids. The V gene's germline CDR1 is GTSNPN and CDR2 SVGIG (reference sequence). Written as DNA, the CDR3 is TGTGCCTGGAGCAGGACAGGGGGCGGCGACGAGCAGTACTTC. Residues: CAWSRTGGGDEQYF.

The DNA for the CDR3 is TGTGCCAGCAGCTTGCACGGTAACTCCTACGAGCAGTACTTC. It codes for CASSLHGNSYEQYF. The gene calls are TRBV11-2 and TRBJ2-5, with D unresolved. Matching the DNA end better, TRBJ2-7 makes the J call doubtful. Germline CDR1 is SGHAT and CDR2 is FQNNGV. This CDR3 has 14 amino acids.

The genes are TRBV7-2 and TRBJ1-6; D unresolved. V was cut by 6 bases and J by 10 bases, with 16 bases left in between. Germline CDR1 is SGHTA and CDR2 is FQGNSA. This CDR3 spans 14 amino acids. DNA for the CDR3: TGTGCCAGCAGTTCAGGCCCGAGCGGCTCACCCCTCCACTTT. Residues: CASSSGPSGSPLHF.

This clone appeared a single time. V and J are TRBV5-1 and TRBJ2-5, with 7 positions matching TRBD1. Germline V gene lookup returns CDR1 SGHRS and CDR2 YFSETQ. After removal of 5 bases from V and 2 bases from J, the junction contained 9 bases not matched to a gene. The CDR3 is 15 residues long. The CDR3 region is CASRPTPGQQETQYF. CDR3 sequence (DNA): TGCGCCAGCAGGCCCACGCCGGGACAGCAAGAGACCCAGTACTTC. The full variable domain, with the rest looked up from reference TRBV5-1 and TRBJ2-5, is KAGVTQTPRYLIKTRGQQVTLSCSPISGHRSVSWYQQTPGQGLQFLFEYFSETQRNKGNFPGRFSGRQFSNSRSEMNVSTLELGDSALYLCASRPTPGQQETQYFGPGTRLLVL.

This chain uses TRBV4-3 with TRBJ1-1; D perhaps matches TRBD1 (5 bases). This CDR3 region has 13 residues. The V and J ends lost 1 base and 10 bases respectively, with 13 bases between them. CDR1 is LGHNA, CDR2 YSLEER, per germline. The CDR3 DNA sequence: TGCGCCAGCAGCCAAGGCCAGGGAAGAGGAGCTTTCTTT. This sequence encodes CASSQGQGRGAFF.

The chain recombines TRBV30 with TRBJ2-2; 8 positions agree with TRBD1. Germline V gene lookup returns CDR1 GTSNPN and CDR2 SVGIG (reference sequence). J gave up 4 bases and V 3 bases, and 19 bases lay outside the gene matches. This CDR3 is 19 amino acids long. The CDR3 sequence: CAWSPTRGAGGLFTGELFF. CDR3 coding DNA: TGTGCCTGGAGCCCCACTCGCGGCGCAGGGGGCCTGTTCACCGGGGAGCTGTTTTTT.

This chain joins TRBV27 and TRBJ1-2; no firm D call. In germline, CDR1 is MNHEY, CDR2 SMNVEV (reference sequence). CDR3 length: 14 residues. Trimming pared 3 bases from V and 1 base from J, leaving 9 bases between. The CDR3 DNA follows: TGTGCCAGCAGTTTGCGGGGTTATAACTATGGCTACACCTTC. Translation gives CASSLRGYNYGYTF.

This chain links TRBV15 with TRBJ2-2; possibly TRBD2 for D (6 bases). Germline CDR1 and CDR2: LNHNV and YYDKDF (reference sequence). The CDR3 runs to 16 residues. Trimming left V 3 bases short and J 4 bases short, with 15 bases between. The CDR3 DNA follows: TGTGCCACCAGCAGGGGAGTCGGAGGGGCCACCGGGGAGCTGTTTTTT. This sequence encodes CATSRGVGGATGELFF.